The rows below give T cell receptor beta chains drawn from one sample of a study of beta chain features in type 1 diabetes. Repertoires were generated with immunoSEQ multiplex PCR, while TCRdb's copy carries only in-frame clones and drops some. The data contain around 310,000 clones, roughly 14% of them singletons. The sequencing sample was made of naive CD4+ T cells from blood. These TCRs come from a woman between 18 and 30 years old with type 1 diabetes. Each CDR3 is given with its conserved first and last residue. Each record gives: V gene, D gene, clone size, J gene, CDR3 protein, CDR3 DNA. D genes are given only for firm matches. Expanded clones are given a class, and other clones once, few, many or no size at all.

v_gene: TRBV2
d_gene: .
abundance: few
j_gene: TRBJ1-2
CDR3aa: CASSKGTFQGGYTF
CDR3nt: TGTGCCAGCAGTAAGGGAACCTTCCAGGGAGGCTACACCTTC

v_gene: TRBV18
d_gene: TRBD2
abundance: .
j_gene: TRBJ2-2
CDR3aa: CASSPSGTSHTGELFF
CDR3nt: TGTGCCAGCTCACCATCCGGGACTAGTCACACCGGGGAGCTGTTTTTT

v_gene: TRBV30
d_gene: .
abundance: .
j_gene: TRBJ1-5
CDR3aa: CAWRRGGSNQPQHF
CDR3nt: TGTGCCTGGAGGCGGGGGGGTAGCAATCAGCCCCAGCATTTT

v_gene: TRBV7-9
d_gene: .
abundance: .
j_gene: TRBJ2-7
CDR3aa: CASSSRYEQYF
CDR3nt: TGTGCCAGCAGCTCCCGCTACGAGCAGTACTTC

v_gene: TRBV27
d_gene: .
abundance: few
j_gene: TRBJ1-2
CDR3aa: CASSFSGYGYTF
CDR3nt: TGTGCCAGCAGTTTCAGCGGTTATGGCTACACCTTC

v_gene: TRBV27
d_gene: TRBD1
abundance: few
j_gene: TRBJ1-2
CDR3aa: CASSLQGGRYGYTF
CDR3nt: TGTGCCAGCAGTCTTCAAGGGGGCCGCTATGGCTACACCTTC

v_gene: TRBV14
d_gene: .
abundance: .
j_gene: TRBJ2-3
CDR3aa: CASSQGGGTQYF
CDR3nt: TGTGCCAGCAGCCAGGGAGGTGGTACGCAGTATTTT

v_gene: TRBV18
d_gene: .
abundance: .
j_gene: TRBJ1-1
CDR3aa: CASSPPGAEAFF
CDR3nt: TGTGCCAGCTCACCACCCGGGGCTGAAGCTTTCTTT

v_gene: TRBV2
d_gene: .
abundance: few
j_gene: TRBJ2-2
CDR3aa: CASSDELLPTGELFF
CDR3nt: TGTGCCAGCAGTGATGAACTACTTCCCACCGGGGAGCTGTTTTTT

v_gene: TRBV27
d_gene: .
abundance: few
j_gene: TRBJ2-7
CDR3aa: CASKTGSNYEQYF
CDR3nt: TGTGCCAGCAAAACGGGGAGTAACTACGAGCAGTACTTC

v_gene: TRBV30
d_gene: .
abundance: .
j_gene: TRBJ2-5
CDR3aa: CAWTFEAPQETQYF
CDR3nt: TGTGCCTGGACCTTTGAGGCTCCACAAGAGACCCAGTACTTC

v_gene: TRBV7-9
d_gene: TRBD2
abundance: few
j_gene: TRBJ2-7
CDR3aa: CASSPLGGNYEQYF
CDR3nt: TGTGCCAGCAGCCCCTTGGGGGGGAACTACGAGCAGTACTTC

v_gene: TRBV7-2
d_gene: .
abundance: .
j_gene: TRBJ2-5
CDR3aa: CASSPVRETQYF
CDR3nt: TGTGCCAGCAGCCCCGTGCGAGAGACCCAGTACTTC

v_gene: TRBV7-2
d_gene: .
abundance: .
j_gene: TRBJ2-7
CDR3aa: CASSLVAVGGGEQYF
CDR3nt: TGTGCCAGCAGCTTAGTGGCAGTAGGAGGTGGCGAGCAGTACTTC

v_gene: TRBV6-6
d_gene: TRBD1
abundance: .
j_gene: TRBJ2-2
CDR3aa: CATKGQGTNTGELFF
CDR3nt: TGTGCCACTAAGGGACAGGGGACGAACACCGGGGAGCTGTTTTTT

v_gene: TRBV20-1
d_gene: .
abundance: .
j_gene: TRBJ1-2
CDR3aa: CSASFPDGYTF
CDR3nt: TGCAGTGCTAGTTTCCCGGATGGCTACACCTTC

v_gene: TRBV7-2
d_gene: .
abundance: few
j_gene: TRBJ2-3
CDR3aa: CASSLTSNTQYF
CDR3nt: TGTGCCAGCAGCTTAACATCGAATACGCAGTATTTT

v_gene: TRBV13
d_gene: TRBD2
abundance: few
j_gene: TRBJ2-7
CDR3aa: CASSTLRGGRYEQYF
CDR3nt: TGTGCCAGCAGCACCCTTCGGGGGGGGAGGTACGAGCAGTACTTC

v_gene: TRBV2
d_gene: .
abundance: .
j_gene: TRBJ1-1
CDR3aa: CASSGYSPRLPNTEAFF
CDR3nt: TGTGCCAGCAGTGGGTACAGCCCCAGGCTACCGAACACTGAAGCTTTCTTT

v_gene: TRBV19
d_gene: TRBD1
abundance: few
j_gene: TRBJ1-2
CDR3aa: CASSMGQGGGYTF
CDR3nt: TGTGCCAGTAGTATGGGACAGGGTGGCGGCTACACCTTC

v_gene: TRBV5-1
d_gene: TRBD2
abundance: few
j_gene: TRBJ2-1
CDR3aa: CASSLDPGLAGEGQFF
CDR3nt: TGCGCCAGCAGCTTGGATCCGGGACTAGCGGGAGAGGGGCAGTTCTTC

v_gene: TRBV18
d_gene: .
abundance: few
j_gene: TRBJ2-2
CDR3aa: CASSPPGRATGELFF
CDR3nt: TGTGCCAGCTCACCACCGGGGAGAGCCACCGGGGAGCTGTTTTTT

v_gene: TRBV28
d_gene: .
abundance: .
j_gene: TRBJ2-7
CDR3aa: CASSPGQNPYEQYF
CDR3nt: TGTGCCAGCAGCCCCGGACAGAACCCCTACGAGCAGTACTTC

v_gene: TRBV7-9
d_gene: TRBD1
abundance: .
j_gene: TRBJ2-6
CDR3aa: CASSLTGERFGSGANVLTF
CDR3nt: TGTGCCAGCAGCTTAACAGGGGAAAGGTTTGGCTCTGGGGCCAACGTCCTGACTTTC

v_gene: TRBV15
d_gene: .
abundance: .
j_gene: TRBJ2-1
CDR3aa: CATSRGEGIYNEQFF
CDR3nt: TGTGCCACCAGCAGAGGAGAGGGAATCTACAATGAGCAGTTCTTC

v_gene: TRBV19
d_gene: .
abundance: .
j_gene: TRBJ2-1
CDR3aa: CASSIVGGRGNEQFF
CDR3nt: TGTGCCAGTAGTATTGTGGGAGGTCGGGGCAATGAGCAGTTCTTC

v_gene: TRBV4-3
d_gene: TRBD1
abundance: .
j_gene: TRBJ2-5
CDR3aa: CASSQGWTGSYQETQYF
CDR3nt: TGCGCCAGCAGCCAAGGTTGGACAGGGTCCTACCAAGAGACCCAGTACTTC

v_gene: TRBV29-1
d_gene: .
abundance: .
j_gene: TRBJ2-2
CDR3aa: CSVVGLAETGELFF
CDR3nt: TGCAGCGTTGTGGGCCTAGCAGAGACCGGGGAGCTGTTTTTT

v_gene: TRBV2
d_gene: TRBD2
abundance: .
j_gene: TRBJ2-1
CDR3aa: CASSELASGSSYNEQFF
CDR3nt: TGTGCCAGCAGTGAATTAGCTAGCGGGAGCTCCTACAATGAGCAGTTCTTC

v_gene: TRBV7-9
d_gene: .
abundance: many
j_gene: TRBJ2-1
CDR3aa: CASSGGAVQFF
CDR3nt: TGTGCCAGCAGCGGCGGGGCTGTACAGTTCTTC

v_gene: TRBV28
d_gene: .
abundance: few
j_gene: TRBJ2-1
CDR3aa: CASSFRDGQFF
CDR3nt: TGTGCCAGCAGTTTCAGGGATGGGCAGTTCTTC

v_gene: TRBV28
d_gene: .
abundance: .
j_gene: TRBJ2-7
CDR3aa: CASSFGSGIYEQYF
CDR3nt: TGTGCCAGCAGTTTTGGGTCAGGGATCTACGAGCAGTACTTC

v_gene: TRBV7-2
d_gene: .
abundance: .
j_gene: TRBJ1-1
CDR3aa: CASSLATGLNTEAFF
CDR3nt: TGTGCCAGCAGCTTAGCTACAGGGCTGAACACTGAAGCTTTCTTT

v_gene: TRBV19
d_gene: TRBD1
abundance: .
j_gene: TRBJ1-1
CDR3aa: CASDRGQNTEAFF
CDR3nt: TGTGCCAGTGACAGGGGGCAGAACACTGAAGCTTTCTTT

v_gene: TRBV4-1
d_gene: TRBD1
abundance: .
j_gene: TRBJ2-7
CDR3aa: CASSQDLDRSYEQYF
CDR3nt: TGCGCCAGCAGCCAAGATTTGGACAGGTCCTACGAGCAGTACTTC

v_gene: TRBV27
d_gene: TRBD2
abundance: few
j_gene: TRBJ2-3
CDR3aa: CASRTSGRHYTQYF
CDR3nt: TGTGCCAGCCGGACTAGCGGGAGACATTATACGCAGTATTTT

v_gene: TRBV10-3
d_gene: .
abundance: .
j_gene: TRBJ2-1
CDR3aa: CAIRGSVGTYNEQFF
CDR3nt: TGTGCCATCCGGGGTAGCGTGGGGACTTACAATGAGCAGTTCTTC

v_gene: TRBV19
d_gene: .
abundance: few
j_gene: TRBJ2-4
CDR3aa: CASSQLLAKNIQYF
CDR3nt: TGTGCCAGTAGCCAACTACTAGCCAAAAACATTCAGTACTTC

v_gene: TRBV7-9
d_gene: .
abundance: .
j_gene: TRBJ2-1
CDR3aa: CASSPAAAKTGEQFF
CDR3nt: TGTGCCAGCAGCCCTGCGGCCGCAAAGACCGGTGAGCAGTTCTTC

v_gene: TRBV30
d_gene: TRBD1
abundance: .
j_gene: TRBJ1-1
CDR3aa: CAWIPYRDRGNTEAFF
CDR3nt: TGTGCCTGGATTCCGTACCGGGACAGGGGGAACACTGAAGCTTTCTTT

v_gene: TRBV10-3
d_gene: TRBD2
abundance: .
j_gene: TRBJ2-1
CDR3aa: CAISESGSQQGEQFF
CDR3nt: TGTGCCATCAGCGAAAGCGGGAGTCAGCAGGGTGAGCAGTTCTTC

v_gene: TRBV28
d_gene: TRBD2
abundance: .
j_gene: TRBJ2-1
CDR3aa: CASSYSGSGPYNEQFF
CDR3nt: TGTGCCAGCAGTTATAGCGGGAGCGGCCCCTACAATGAGCAGTTCTTC

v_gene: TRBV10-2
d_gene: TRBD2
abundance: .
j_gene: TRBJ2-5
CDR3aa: CASREAGQETQYF
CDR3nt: TGCGCCAGCCGAGAAGCGGGACAAGAGACCCAGTACTTC

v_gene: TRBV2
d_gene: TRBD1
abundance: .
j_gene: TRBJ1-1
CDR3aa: CASRGTGGHTEAFF
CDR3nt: TGTGCCAGCAGAGGGACAGGGGGACATACTGAAGCTTTCTTT

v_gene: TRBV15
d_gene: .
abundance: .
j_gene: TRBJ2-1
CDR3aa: CATSRERVNEQFF
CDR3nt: TGTGCCACCAGCAGAGAGAGGGTTAATGAGCAGTTCTTC

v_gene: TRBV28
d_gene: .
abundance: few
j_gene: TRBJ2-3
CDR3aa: CASRGAGDTQYF
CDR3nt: TGTGCCAGCAGGGGGGCCGGAGATACGCAGTATTTT

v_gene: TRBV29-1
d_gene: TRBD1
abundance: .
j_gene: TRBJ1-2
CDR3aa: CSVEGRQGIRHGYTF
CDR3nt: TGCAGCGTCGAAGGGAGACAGGGGATAAGGCATGGCTACACCTTC

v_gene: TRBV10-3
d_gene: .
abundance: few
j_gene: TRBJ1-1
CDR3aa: CAIRGGESTEAFF
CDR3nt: TGTGCCATCAGGGGCGGGGAATCCACTGAAGCTTTCTTT

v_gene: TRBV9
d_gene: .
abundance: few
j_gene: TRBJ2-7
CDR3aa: CASSVTNVGYEQYF
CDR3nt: TGTGCCAGCAGCGTAACTAACGTCGGGTACGAGCAGTACTTC

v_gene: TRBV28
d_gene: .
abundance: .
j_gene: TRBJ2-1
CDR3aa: CASSLTGTYNEQFF
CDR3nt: TGTGCCAGCAGTTTAACAGGTACCTACAATGAGCAGTTCTTC

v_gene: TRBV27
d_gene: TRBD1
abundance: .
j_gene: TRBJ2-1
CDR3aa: CASSPAGGFSYNEQFF
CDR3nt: TGTGCCAGCAGCCCCGCAGGGGGATTCTCCTACAATGAGCAGTTCTTC

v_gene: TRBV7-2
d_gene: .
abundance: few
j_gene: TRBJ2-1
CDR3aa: CASSLSTGNEQFF
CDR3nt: TGTGCCAGCAGCTTATCGACAGGAAATGAGCAGTTCTTC

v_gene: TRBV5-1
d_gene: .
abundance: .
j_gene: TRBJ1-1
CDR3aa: CASSLPMNTEAFF
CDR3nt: TGCGCCAGCAGCTTGCCTATGAACACTGAAGCTTTCTTT

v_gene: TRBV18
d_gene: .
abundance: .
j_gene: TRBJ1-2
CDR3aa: CASSPSRTGIFVYTF
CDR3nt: TGTGCCAGCTCACCCAGTCGGACGGGGATCTTTGTCTACACCTTC